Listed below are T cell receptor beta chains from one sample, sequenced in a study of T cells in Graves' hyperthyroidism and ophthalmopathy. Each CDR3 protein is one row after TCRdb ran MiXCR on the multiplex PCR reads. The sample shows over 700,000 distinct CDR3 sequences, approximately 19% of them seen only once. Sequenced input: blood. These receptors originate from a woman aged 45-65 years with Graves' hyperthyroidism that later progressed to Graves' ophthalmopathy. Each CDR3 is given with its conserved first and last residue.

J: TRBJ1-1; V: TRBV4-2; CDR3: CASSQRDRSEEAFF
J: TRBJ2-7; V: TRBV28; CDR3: CASSLSIPRGSYEQYF
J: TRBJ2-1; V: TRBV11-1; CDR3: CASSFARDKYRNEQFF
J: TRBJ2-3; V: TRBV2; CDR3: CASSDSGTPYTQYF
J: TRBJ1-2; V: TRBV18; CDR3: CASSPPESVRSYGYTF
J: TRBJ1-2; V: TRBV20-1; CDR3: CSANGQGQGSNYGYTF
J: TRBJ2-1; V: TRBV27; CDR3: CASSSLTSGVNEQFF
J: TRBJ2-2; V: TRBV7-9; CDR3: CASWRDTGELFF
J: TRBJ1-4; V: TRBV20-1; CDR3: CSARGKRSLEVEKLFF
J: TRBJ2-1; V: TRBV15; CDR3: CATSRPNRLDYMDEQFF
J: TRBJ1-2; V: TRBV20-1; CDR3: CSAGRPLYGYTF
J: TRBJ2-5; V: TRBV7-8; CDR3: CASSARRGLAQGTQYF
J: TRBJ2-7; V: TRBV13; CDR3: CASSTGGTSEQYF
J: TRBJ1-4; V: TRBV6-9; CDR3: CASSYSDQARGKIEKLFF
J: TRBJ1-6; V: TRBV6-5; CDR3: CASSYSEGPNSSLHF
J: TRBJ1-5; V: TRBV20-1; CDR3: CSATPGQGAWSQHF